This T cell receptor (beta chain) was documented in a study of blood T cell repertoires in COVID-19 (dated by TCRdb to the early 2020s). With regard to the full study: Samples from collaborators originated in the United States, Italy and Spain and spanned both the acute and convalescent phases of COVID-19. The prospective study material was composed of cDNA or gDNA derived from T cells, B-cell-depleted T cells, or PBMCs. Subjects who had been exposed to COVID-19, were actively infected with it, or had recovered from it provided the deeply sampled blood TCRbeta repertoires that made up the dataset. The repertoires were released in a freely available public database meant as a resource for research on the immune response to SARS-CoV-2. The samples were drawn from two sources: the first 160 participants of the ongoing ImmuneRACE study, and 1,200 or so subjects contributed by 6 global collaborators. Sample metadata almost always included a de-identified subject ID, COVID-19 status, age in years and sex. HLA class I and class II types, where available, came from metadata supplied by the sample provider rather than from assay-based typing. Beyond this particular receptor, the publication reports: Clinical and demographic metadata were provided uncurated, with the amount varying by source and participant.

Concerning this clone: What this receptor recognizes is not known. Base qualities are not recorded, but no much larger clone differs from it by a single base.

TCRbeta CDR3 regions were amplified from genomic DNA by means of the immunoSEQ Assay, a bias-controlled multiplex PCR. The paper's processing steps were these. The number of nucleated cells in each sample was estimated from the amplification of reference gene primers within the assay. To quantify the absolute abundance of each unique TCRbeta CDR3 rearrangement, sequence reads were collapsed and filtered. Productive Simpson clonality was computed per sample as the square root of Simpson's diversity index over productive rearrangements. Sourced from immuneACCESS, this table was stored by TCRdb with only in-frame sequences that have V and J called. A share of the clones is absent; for the studies checked, an unresolved V gene accounts for under half, and the remainder has no known explanation. D and trimming come from the DNA, and the V and J calls and clone size come from that table. The sample profile shows a few hundred thousand clones; approximately 89% of them were found once. The ten largest clones capture around 4.6% of the sample.

Samples from volunteer blood donors who had recovered from COVID-19 were contributed by a second Seattle source. Each collaborating institution followed its own protocols to collect whole blood in K2EDTA tubes. Collaborator samples were shipped for TCRbeta analysis as frozen whole blood, isolated PBMCs, or DNA extracted from either sample type. From a lookup of the germline V gene, CDR1 and CDR2 are LGHNT and FRNRAP. The CDR3 numbers 17 residues from cysteine through phenylalanine. Only CDR3 DNA is held: 51 bases, read in frame from base 1. V is pruned by 2 bases and J by 1 base, leaving 10 bases of the junction without a gene match.

This sequence uses TRBV12-5 and TRBJ1-1; 7 bases in between match TRBD1. What was sequenced was peripheral blood. The sequence derives from a woman between 40 and 50 years old who had recovered from COVID-19. The CDR3 protein sequence reads: CASGLTRTGTANTEAFF. The DNA sequence is TGTGCTAGTGGTTTGACCCGGACCGGGACAGCGAACACTGAAGCTTTCTTT.